Sequencing of this T cell receptor beta chain was carried out in a study of shared clonotypes between healthy human individuals. Some clones are missing from TCRdb's copy, which holds only in-frame ones; the method was immunoSEQ multiplex PCR. This sample has about 2 million clones; roughly 94% occur once, and the top ten carry more than 0.1%. Concerning this clone: As yet, its antigen is unknown.

Overall study findings and caveats: Estimated richness was generally greater in naive than memory subsets.

The sequence came from a man aged 18 to 30 in good health. Sequencing input: naive CD4+ T cells sorted from blood. Noted subset: CD45RA+ positively selected.

As DNA, the CDR3 is TGTGCCAGCAGTGCAGACTACGAGCAGTACTTC. It encodes CASSADYEQYF. This rearrangement joins TRBV6-6 to TRBJ2-7; D not certain. The CDR3 is made up of 11 amino acids. Per the germline V gene, CDR1 is MNHNY and CDR2 is SVGAGI (reference sequence). With 5 bases removed from V and 3 bases from J, the gap between germline ends came to 5 bases.